Sequencing of this T cell receptor (beta chain) was carried out in a study of response to subunit inactivated influenza vaccine. Broader study findings: That few new T cells are recruited by each seasonal influenza vaccination was the authors' suggestion.

V lost 1 base to trimming and J lost 6 bases, with 12 bases between them. CDR3 size: 13 residues. Germline CDR1 is DFQATT and CDR2 is SNEGSKA (reference sequence). A remark on this clonotype: Its target is unknown.

TCRdb reprocessed the RT-PCR reads with MiXCR, giving one entry per CDR3 protein. The repertoire has roughly 700,000 distinct CDR3 sequences, over 11% of them found once; the top ten carry 5.5% to 7%. The J gene is TRBJ1-2, the V gene TRBV20-1; no definite D call. The sample consisted of PBMCs from blood, taken about 14 days before vaccination. This clonotype was obtained from a man in his forties or fifties who received an inactivated influenza vaccine. CDR3 residues: CSARVPERNGYTF. The CDR3 bases are TGCAGTGCTAGAGTACCAGAGAGAAATGGCTACACCTTC.